The clone carrying this T cell receptor beta chain has just one count. This entry belongs to a study of T cell changes during pregnancy in multiple sclerosis. The CDR3 is 16 residues long. Deletions cut 6 bases from V and 5 bases from J, with 20 bases between. The V gene's germline CDR1 is MNHNY and CDR2 SVGAGI (reference sequence). The data were produced by immunoSEQ multiplex PCR, yet TCRdb's version contains in-frame clones alone and is incomplete. The data hold under 45,000 clones, with roughly 92% observed a single time. The specimen comprised CD4+ T cells from peripheral blood mononuclear cells, sampled in the first trimester of pregnancy. V gene TRBV6-6 combines with J gene TRBJ1-5; tentative D call: TRBD1 (5 bases). This clonotype originated in a female donor with multiple sclerosis, enrolled in a pregnancy study. CDR3 loop: CASRPRGHLRDQPQHF. The CDR3 DNA reads TGTGCCAGCAGACCCAGAGGACACCTTAGGGATCAGCCCCAGCATTTT.